This TCR beta chain derives from a study of neurological immune-mediated disorders. This clonotype was seen at least ten times. The sorted libraries were prepared using roughly 970,000 CD4+ or CD8+ T cells that had themselves been sorted. The V segment lost 3 bases and the J segment 4 bases; nucleotides outside the gene matches: 5. This CDR3 contains 14 residues. CDR1 is SGHRS, CDR2 YFSETQ, per germline. cDNA synthesis was performed by 5'RACE with 10-nucleotide random UMIs. TCRdb processed the 5' RACE reads anew with MiXCR; each CDR3 protein has one entry. This table has some 35,000 distinct CDR3 sequences, roughly 12% appearing once.

This TCR came from a woman between 25 and 40 years old with HTLV-1-associated myelopathy (HAM/TSP). Sequenced material: CD4+ T cells from blood. This chain connects TRBV5-1 to TRBJ1-1; TRBD1 matches 8 bases. Here the CDR3 DNA reads TGCGCCAGCAGCTCACAGGGGGTGGGCACTGAAGCTTTCTTT. It specifies CASSSQGVGTEAFF.